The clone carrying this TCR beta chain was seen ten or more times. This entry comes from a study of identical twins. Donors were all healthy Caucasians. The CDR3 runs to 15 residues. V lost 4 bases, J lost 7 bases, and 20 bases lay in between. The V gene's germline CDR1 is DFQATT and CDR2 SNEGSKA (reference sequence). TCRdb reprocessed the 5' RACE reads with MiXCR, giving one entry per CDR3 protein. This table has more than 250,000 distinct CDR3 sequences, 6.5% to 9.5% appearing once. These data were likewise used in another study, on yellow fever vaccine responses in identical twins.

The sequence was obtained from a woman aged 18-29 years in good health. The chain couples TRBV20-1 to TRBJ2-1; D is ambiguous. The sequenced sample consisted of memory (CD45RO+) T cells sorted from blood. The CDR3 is CSATHSVGSQNEQFF. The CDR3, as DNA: TGCAGTGCTACCCATTCAGTTGGGTCGCAAAATGAGCAGTTCTTC.